The 27 T cell receptor beta chains reported below all come from one sample, sequenced in a study of CD8+ T cells in alopecia areata. Extracted RNA was reverse transcribed, and the resulting cDNA served as sequencing template. The protocol was immunoSEQ multiplex PCR, while the TCRdb copy is restricted to in-frame clones and leaves out a portion. The sample yields about 270,000 clones, without any singletons. CD4, CD8alpha, NKG2D, NKG2ACE and other markers guided sorting of pooled cutaneous lymph node cells. Specimen: CD4+ T cells sorted from a lymph node. The receptors derive from a C3H/HeJ mouse with alopecia areata. The mouse line has the MHC haplotype H2-k.

The table lists this clone with a few counts. Mouse gene names apply. The covered CDR3 bases are TGTGCCAGCAGTGATGACCCTGGGGGAAGGGCT. The encoded protein is CASSDDPGGRA. The entire CDR3 sequence reads CASSDDPGGRAEQFF. The chain has TRBV13-1 and TRBJ2-1, with 7 nucleotides matching TRBD2. The read is 4 residues too short to cover the CDR3 end, so that end is filled in from the germline J gene. CDR1 and CDR2 from the germline V gene are NSHNY and SYGAGN. The CDR3 consists of 15 residues.

Notes on this clone: Gene names follow the mouse nomenclature. CDR3 DNA, as far as it was read: TGTGCCAGCAGTGAAGGGGCAGGGGGCTCCTAT. Amino acids: CASSEGAGGSY. The complete CDR3 reads CASSEGAGGSYEQYF. The J gene is TRBJ2-7, the V gene TRBV13-1, with TRBD1 identical over 7 bases. The CDR3 end falls 4 residues outside the read, so it is completed with the germline J gene. V lost 2 bases to trimming and J lost 0 bases; unmatched junction nucleotides: 5. There are 15 residues in the CDR3. Germline loops: CDR1 NSHNY, CDR2 SYGAGN.

This clone appeared a few times. The genes and germline here are from mouse. The CDR3 is cut off 4 residues early in the read; its end comes from the germline J gene. The V gene is TRBV13-1, the J gene TRBJ2-2, with TRBD1 identical over 7 bases. CDR3 length: 15 residues. CDR1 NSHNY and CDR2 SYGAGN come from the germline V gene. J gave up 3 bases and V 3 bases, and 5 bases lay outside the gene matches. The CDR3 bases that were read are TGTGCCAGCAGTGCCCAGGGGGTTGACACCGGG. Its translation: CASSAQGVDTG. The full-length CDR3 reads as CASSAQGVDTGQLYF.

In its sample, this clone was seen a few times. Here the gene names and germline are mouse. Partial CDR3 DNA: TGTGCCAGCAGGGACAAACAAGAC. Translated, it gives CASRDKQD. The full CDR3 protein reads CASRDKQDTQYF. This chain uses TRBV14 with TRBJ2-5; a weak D match, TRBD1 (5 bases). The read ends 4 residues before the CDR3 terminus; that terminus is restored from the germline J gene. The length of the CDR3 is 12 residues. Deletions cut 5 bases from V and 3 bases from J, with 7 bases between. The V gene's germline CDR1 is SGHDT and CDR2 FRDEAV.

With regard to this clone: All gene names here are mouse names. The read ends 4 residues early relative to the CDR3; the germline J gene fills the gap. The V gene is TRBV31, the J gene TRBJ1-1; 12 bases are shared with TRBD1. This CDR3 has 15 residues. Per germline, CDR1 GKSSPN and CDR2 SITVG. The CDR3: CAWSLGDRGLPEVFF. The sequenced part of the CDR3 DNA is TGTGCCTGGAGTCTAGGGGACAGGGGGCTGCCA.

Points on this clone: These gene names are mouse names. The read ends 4 residues before the CDR3 terminus; that terminus is restored from the germline J gene. V gene TRBV31 combines with J gene TRBJ2-1; 7 nucleotides agree with TRBD1. J was trimmed by 4 bases and V by 0 bases; bases with no gene match: 6. Per the germline V gene, CDR1 is GKSSPN and CDR2 is SITVG. This CDR3 is built from 15 residues. The CDR3 region is CAWSLEQGWYAEQFF. The sequenced part of the CDR3 DNA is TGTGCCTGGAGTCTAGAACAGGGGTGGTATGCT.

In this sample, this clone turned up a few times. Germline and genes: mouse. The read halts 4 residues ahead of the CDR3 end, with the missing end drawn from the germline J gene. The rearrangement links TRBV13-1 to TRBJ1-1; a possible D gene is TRBD1 (6 bases). Looked up from germline, CDR1 is NSHNY and CDR2 is SYGAGN. This CDR3 spans 15 amino acids. Deletions cut 0 bases from V and 2 bases from J, with 11 bases between. The CDR3 bases that were read are TGTGCCAGCAGTGATGAGCCAGGGGCCAACACA. Its protein is CASSDEPGANT. The entire CDR3 reads CASSDEPGANTEVFF.

This clone was counted between two and nine times. The gene symbols are mouse symbols. From the germline J gene comes the end of the CDR3, since the read stops 4 residues before it. The V call is TRBV31, the J call TRBJ2-2; D is perhaps TRBD1 (5 bases). CDR1 and CDR2 from the germline V gene are GKSSPN and SITVG. V lost 0 bases and J lost 3, with 8 bases in between. The CDR3 is 14 amino acids. The CDR3 protein is CAWSLGEDTGQLYF. The DNA read from the CDR3 is TGTGCCTGGAGTCTAGGGGAGGACACCGGG.

This clone has a handful of counts. Any gene name here is a mouse gene name. The read terminates 4 residues before the CDR3 end, so the remaining end is supplied by the germline J gene. The chain combines TRBV31 with TRBJ2-2, with D unresolved. CDR3 length: 12 amino acids. Germline values: CDR1 GKSSPN, CDR2 SITVG. V was shortened by 2 bases and J by 2 bases, with 3 bases between the two germline ends. The covered CDR3 bases are TGTGCCTGGAGTATGAACACCGGG. Translating it yields CAWSMNTG. The full-length CDR3 reads as CAWSMNTGQLYF.

This clone was found a few times. Gene names are mouse gene names. Read coverage stops 4 residues before the CDR3 terminus; the germline J gene supplies the remainder. The J gene is TRBJ2-1, the V gene TRBV13-3, with 7 bases aligning to TRBD2. Per germline, CDR1 NNHDY and CDR2 SYVADS. V gave up 2 bases and J gave up 4 bases; unmatched junction bases: 3. This CDR3 region has 14 residues. Incomplete CDR3 DNA: TGTGCCAGCAGTGAGTGGGGGGTTTATGCT. The encoded protein is CASSEWGVYA. The whole CDR3 region reads CASSEWGVYAEQFF.

This clone was seen repeatedly, ten times or more. Gene names and germline refer to mouse. The read ends 4 residues before the CDR3 terminus; that terminus is restored from the germline J gene. The same CDR3 can be traced to other DNA sequences in this sample. V gene TRBV17 combines with J gene TRBJ2-2, with D maybe TRBD1 (5 bases). V lost 0 bases and J lost 2, with 7 bases in between. The CDR3 totals 15 residues. Germline V lookup: CDR1 MNHDT, CDR2 YYDKIL. The CDR3 sequence is CASSRDRVNTGQLYF. CDR3 bases read: TGTGCTAGCAGTAGAGACAGGGTGAACACCGGG.

About this clone itself: Genes and germline are mouse. The read falls 4 residues short of the CDR3 end, and the missing part is taken from the germline J gene. The rearrangement uses TRBV21 and TRBJ2-7; TRBD2 agrees at 8 bases. TRBV21 is an ORF; its function is uncertain. The CDR3 length is 14 residues. Trimming cost V 4 bases and J 0 bases; bases outside gene matches: 2. CDR3 in amino acids: CASSRTGNSYEQYF. The part of the CDR3 DNA that was read is TGTGCTAGCAGTCGGACTGGGAACTCCTAT.

In the case of this clone: Germline and genes here are mouse. The CDR3 goes on 4 residues after the read ends, and that part is filled in from the germline J gene. The chain is built from TRBV1 and TRBJ2-3; tentatively, D is TRBD2 (5 bases). V was pared by 1 base and J by 0 bases, with 11 bases between. The CDR3 runs 16 residues. Germline V gene sequence: CDR1 NSQYPW, CDR2 LRSPGD (reference sequence). The CDR3 reads CTCSAVPWASAETLYF. Incomplete CDR3 DNA: TGCACCTGCAGTGCAGTCCCCTGGGCTAGTGCAGAA.

Turning to this clone: Gene names and germline refer to mouse. The read stops 4 residues short of the end of the CDR3; the missing end is completed from the germline J gene. V usage is TRBV13-2 and J usage is TRBJ2-3; D gene uncertain. Germline CDR1 reads NNHNN; CDR2 reads SYGAGS (reference sequence). V lost 4 bases and J lost 0, with 6 bases in between. The CDR3 runs to 13 residues. CDR3 loop: CASGLVSAETLYF. The sequenced CDR3 bases are TGTGCCAGCGGTCTGGTTAGTGCAGAA.

With respect to this clone: The gene symbols are mouse symbols. The sequenced fragment ends 4 residues before the CDR3 boundary, so the rest is inferred from the germline J gene. The V and J genes are TRBV5 and TRBJ2-3; 7 bases fit TRBD2. This CDR3 has 14 amino acids. Germline-derived CDR1 and CDR2 are LGHNA and YNLKQL (reference sequence). Unmatched junction bases numbered 4, after V lost 5 bases and J lost 2 bases. The CDR3 bases that were read are TGTGCCAGCAGCTCACTGGGGTATGCAGAA. Its translation: CASSSLGYAE. The CDR3 reads in full as CASSSLGYAETLYF.

As to this clone: Gene names are mouse gene names. The read stops 4 residues short of the end of the CDR3; the missing end is completed from the germline J gene. This same CDR3 is encoded by further DNA sequences in the sample. This chain links TRBV1 with TRBJ2-5; 10 positions agree with TRBD1. Germline V CDR1 and CDR2: NSQYPW, LRSPGD (reference sequence). This CDR3 comprises 15 residues. CDR3 in amino acids: CTCSAAGTGADTQYF. The DNA read from the CDR3 is TGCACCTGCAGTGCCGCCGGGACAGGGGCAGAC.

The sample holds a few counts of this clone. A much more abundant neighbour one base away suggests this may be a read error. Germline and genes: mouse. The read falls 4 residues short of the CDR3 end, and the missing part is taken from the germline J gene. Other DNA sequences in the same sample also yield this CDR3. The V call is TRBV31, the J call TRBJ1-2, with D possibly matching TRBD1 (5 bases). Germline CDR1 and CDR2: GKSSPN and SITVG. The germline V and J ends were trimmed by 1 base and 0 bases, with 6 bases remaining between them. CDR3 size: 13 residues. The CDR3 DNA, read in part, is TGTGCCTGGAGTCGGGGGGCAAACTCC. Protein: CAWSRGANS. The whole CDR3 reads CAWSRGANSDYTF.

On this clone: Genes and germline are mouse. The CDR3 extends 3 residues past the end of the read, so its final part is completed from the germline J gene. At the DNA level, this CDR3 is encoded by other sequences in the same sample as well. The J gene is TRBJ1-6, the V gene TRBV13-1, with 10 nucleotides matching TRBD1. TRBJ1-6 is an open reading frame, and its role is uncertain. The CDR3 is 15 amino acids. V dropped 2 bases and J dropped 4; count of bases not matched to a gene: 0. Germline V CDR1 and CDR2: NSHNY, SYGAGN. The sequenced part of the CDR3 DNA is TGTGCCAGCAGTGAGGGACAGGGGTATAATTCGCCC. Translating it yields CASSEGQGYNSP. The whole CDR3 protein is CASSEGQGYNSPLYF.

This clone was counted only a few times. Any gene name here is a mouse gene name. The read comes to an end 4 residues before the CDR3 does, leaving the germline J gene to fill in the end. V is TRBV31 and J is TRBJ2-4; the match to TRBD2 covers 7 bases. CDR1 GKSSPN and CDR2 SITVG come from the germline V gene. The V segment lost 0 bases and the J segment 3 bases; nucleotides outside the gene matches: 3. CDR3 length: 14 residues. The DNA read from the CDR3 is TGTGCCTGGAGTCTGCTGGGGGACCAAAAC. It codes for CAWSLLGDQN. The whole CDR3 sequence reads CAWSLLGDQNTLYF.

This clone has more than one count but fewer than ten. Mouse gene names apply. Read sequence stops 3 residues before the CDR3 end, and the germline J gene provides the missing end. The chain has TRBV13-1 and TRBJ1-6; 9 nucleotides line up with TRBD1. Being an ORF, TRBJ1-6 has a function that is uncertain. CDR3 length: 15 residues. CDR1 is NSHNY, CDR2 SYGAGN, per germline. Trimming removed 4 bases from V and 6 bases from J; junction bases left unmatched: 5. CDR3 residues: CASSSQGALNSPLYF. Incomplete CDR3 DNA: TGTGCCAGCAGTTCACAGGGGGCGCTTAATTCGCCC.

With respect to this clone: Here the gene names and germline are mouse. Sequencing ends 4 residues short of the CDR3 end; the germline J gene provides the rest. The V call is TRBV31, the J call TRBJ2-7; 10 nucleotides match TRBD2. Per germline, CDR1 GKSSPN and CDR2 SITVG. This CDR3 has 14 residues. The covered CDR3 bases are TGTGCCTGGACCCTCCCGGGACTGGGGTAT. Encoded protein: CAWTLPGLGY. The whole CDR3 sequence is CAWTLPGLGYEQYF.

This clone was seen more than once but under ten times. Each gene name is a mouse one. The read comes to an end 4 residues before the CDR3 does, leaving the germline J gene to fill in the end. The chain carries TRBV13-1 and TRBJ2-1; possible D gene TRBD2, 7 bases. This CDR3 has 16 amino acids. V shed 0 bases and J shed 0 bases, with 10 bases lying between them. Germline loops: CDR1 NSHNY, CDR2 SYGAGN. CDR3 in amino acids: CASSDAGGHNYAEQFF. The sequenced CDR3 bases are TGTGCCAGCAGTGATGCGGGGGGCCATAACTATGCT.

This clone was found a few times. Mouse germline and gene names are used. The covered CDR3 bases are TGTGCCAGCAGCCAAGAAAGCCCCCCAGGGGGCGCAGTGGAC. Protein product: CASSQESPPGGAVD. In full, the CDR3 is CASSQESPPGGAVDTQYF. The chain has TRBV5 and TRBJ2-5; TRBD1 matches at 8 bases. Read sequence stops 4 residues before the CDR3 end, and the germline J gene provides the missing end. The V gene's germline CDR1 is LGHNA and CDR2 YNLKQL (reference sequence). This CDR3 is 18 amino acids long.

This clone came up a few times. The genes are named according to mouse. The CDR3 region is CASGEGDRGLSTEVFF. The CDR3 bases that were read are TGTGCCAGCGGTGAAGGGGACAGGGGGCTGAGCACA. This chain links TRBV13-2 with TRBJ1-1; 12 nucleotides match TRBD1. The read ends 4 residues shy of where the CDR3 ends; the end is completed using the germline J gene. Trimming removed 2 bases from V and 4 bases from J; junction bases left unmatched: 6. The CDR3 runs to 16 residues. The germline CDR1 and CDR2 sequences are NNHNN and SYGAGS (reference sequence).

A word on this clone: Gene names and germline refer to mouse. The CDR3 end lies 4 residues beyond the end of the read and is filled in from the germline J gene. Other nucleotide sequences from this sample produce the same CDR3. The gene calls are TRBV1 and TRBJ1-1; TRBD1 matches 9 bases. Germline loops: CDR1 NSQYPW, CDR2 LRSPGD (reference sequence). Trimming removed 6 bases from V and 0 bases from J; junction bases left unmatched: 2. The CDR3 has 14 amino acids. The sequenced part of the CDR3 DNA is TGCACCTGCAGACGACAGGGGGCAAACACA. Its translation is CTCRRQGANT. In full, the CDR3 is CTCRRQGANTEVFF.

Concerning this clone itself: Germline and genes: mouse. From the germline J gene comes the end of the CDR3, since the read stops 4 residues before it. The sample holds other DNA sequences that translate to the same CDR3. The rearrangement joins TRBV13-3 to TRBJ2-5; D gene unclear. With 5 bases removed from V and 0 bases from J, the gap between germline ends came to 7 bases. The germline V gene has CDR1 NNHDY and CDR2 SYVADS. The CDR3 totals 13 residues. The part of the CDR3 DNA that was read is TGTGCCAGCAGCGACACTAACCAAGAC. This translates into CASSDTNQD. Given in full, the CDR3 is CASSDTNQDTQYF. The entire variable domain, with the rest obtained from reference TRBV13-3 and TRBJ2-5, is as follows: EAAVTQSPRSKVAVTGGKVTLSCHQTNNHDYMYWYRQDTGHGLRLIHYSYVADSTEKGDIPDGYKASRPSQENFSLILELASLSQTAVYFCASSDTNQDTQYFGPGTRLLVL.

For this clone: Genes and germline come from the mouse. The CDR3 end lies 4 residues beyond the end of the read and is filled in from the germline J gene. Other nucleotide sequences from this sample produce the same CDR3. J is TRBJ2-2 and V is TRBV19; TRBD1 aligns across 8 bases. The V gene's germline CDR1 is FNHDT and CDR2 SITEND (reference sequence). J gave up 1 base and V 3 bases, and 2 bases lay outside the gene matches. The CDR3 has 15 residues. CDR3 amino acids: CASSRGQGNTGQLYF. The sequenced part of the CDR3 DNA is TGTGCCAGCAGTAGAGGACAGGGAAACACCGGG.